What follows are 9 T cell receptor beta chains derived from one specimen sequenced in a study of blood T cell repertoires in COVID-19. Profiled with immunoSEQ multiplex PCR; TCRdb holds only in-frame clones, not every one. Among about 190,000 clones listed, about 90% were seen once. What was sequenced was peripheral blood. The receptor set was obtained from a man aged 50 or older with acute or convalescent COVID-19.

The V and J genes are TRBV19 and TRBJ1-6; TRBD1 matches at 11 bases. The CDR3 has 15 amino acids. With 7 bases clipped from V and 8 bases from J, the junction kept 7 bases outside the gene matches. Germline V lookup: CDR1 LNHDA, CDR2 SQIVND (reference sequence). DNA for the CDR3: TGTGCCAGTACCACAGGGACAGGGGGTGATTCACCCCTCCACTTT. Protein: CASTTGTGGDSPLHF.

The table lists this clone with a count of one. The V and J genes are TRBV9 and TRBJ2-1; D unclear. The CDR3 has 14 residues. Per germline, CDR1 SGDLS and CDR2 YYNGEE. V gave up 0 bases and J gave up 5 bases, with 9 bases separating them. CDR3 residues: CASSVEWSNNEQFF. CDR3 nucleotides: TGTGCCAGCAGCGTAGAGTGGAGTAACAATGAGCAGTTCTTC.

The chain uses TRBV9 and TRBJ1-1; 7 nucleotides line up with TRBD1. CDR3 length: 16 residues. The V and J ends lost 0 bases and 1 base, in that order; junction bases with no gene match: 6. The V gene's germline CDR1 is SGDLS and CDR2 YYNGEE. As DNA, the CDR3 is TGTGCCAGCAGCGTAGATCTGGACAGGCCGAACACTGAAGCTTTCTTT. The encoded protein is CASSVDLDRPNTEAFF.

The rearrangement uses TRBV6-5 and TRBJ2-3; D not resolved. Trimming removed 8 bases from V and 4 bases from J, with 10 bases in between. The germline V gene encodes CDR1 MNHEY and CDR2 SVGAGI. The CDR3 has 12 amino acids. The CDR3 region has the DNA TGTGCCAGCTGGGCTTTCTCAGATACGCAGTATTTT. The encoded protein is CASWAFSDTQYF.

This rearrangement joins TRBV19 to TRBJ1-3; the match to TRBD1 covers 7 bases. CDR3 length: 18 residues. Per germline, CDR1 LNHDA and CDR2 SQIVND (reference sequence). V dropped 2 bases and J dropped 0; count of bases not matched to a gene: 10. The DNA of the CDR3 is TGTGCCAGTAGTATAATTCGCGACAGGGACGTCTCTGGAAACACCATATATTTT. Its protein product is CASSIIRDRDVSGNTIYF.

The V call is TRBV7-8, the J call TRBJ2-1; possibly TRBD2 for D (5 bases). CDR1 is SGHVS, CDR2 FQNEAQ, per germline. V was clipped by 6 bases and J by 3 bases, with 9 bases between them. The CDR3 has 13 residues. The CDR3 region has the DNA TGTGCCAGCAGGCGAGACTACTACAATGAGCAGTTCTTC. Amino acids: CASRRDYYNEQFF.

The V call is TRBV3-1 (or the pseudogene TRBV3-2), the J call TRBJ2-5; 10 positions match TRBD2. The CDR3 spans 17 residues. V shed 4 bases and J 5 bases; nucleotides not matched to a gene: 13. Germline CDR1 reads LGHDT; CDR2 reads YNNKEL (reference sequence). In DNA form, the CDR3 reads TGTGCCAGCAGCCCCCGGGTAGCGGGGGGCCGAGGGGAGACCCAGTACTTC. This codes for CASSPRVAGGRGETQYF.

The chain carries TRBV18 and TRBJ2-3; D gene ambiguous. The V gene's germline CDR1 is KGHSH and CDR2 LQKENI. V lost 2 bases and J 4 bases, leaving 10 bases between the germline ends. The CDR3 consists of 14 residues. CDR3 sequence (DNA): TGTGCCAGCTCACCAAGTGAACTACCAGATACGCAGTATTTT. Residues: CASSPSELPDTQYF.

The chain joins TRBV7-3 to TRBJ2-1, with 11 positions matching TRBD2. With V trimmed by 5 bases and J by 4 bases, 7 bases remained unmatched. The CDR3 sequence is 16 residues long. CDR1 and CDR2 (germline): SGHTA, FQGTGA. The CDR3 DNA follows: TGTGCCAGCAGCCAGATCGGGACTAGCGGATACAATGAGCAGTTCTTC. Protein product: CASSQIGTSGYNEQFF. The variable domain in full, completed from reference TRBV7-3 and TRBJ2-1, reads GAGVSQTPSNKVTEKGKYVELRCDPISGHTALYWYRQSLGQGPEFLIYFQGTGAADDSGLPNDRFFAVRPEGSVSTLKIQRTERGDSAVYLCASSQIGTSGYNEQFFGPGTRLTVL.